This is a list of T cell receptor beta chains from one sample in a study of T cell changes during pregnancy in multiple sclerosis. Profiling relied on immunoSEQ multiplex PCR, and the TCRdb table lists in-frame clones only, not all of them. The data contain 71,000 or so clones, more than 90% of them seen just once; the ten biggest clones take up roughly 1.2%. Here the sequenced sample was peripheral blood, taken in the third trimester of pregnancy. These receptors were obtained from a female donor with multiple sclerosis, enrolled in a pregnancy study. Each CDR3 is given with its conserved first and last residue. A D gene is named only where the DNA matches it firmly. Only part of the rows carry a size: once, few, many, or a class if the clone is expanded.

clone size,V gene,CDR3 length,D gene,J gene,CDR3 protein,CDR3 DNA
NA,TRBV7-9,14,NA,TRBJ1-2,CASSLDAVGVGYTF,TGTGCCAGCAGCTTAGATGCAGTCGGGGTCGGCTACACCTTC
NA,TRBV5-4,14,NA,TRBJ2-5,CASSSGDVQETQYF,TGTGCCAGCAGCTCAGGGGACGTCCAAGAGACCCAGTACTTC
few,TRBV7-2,14,NA,TRBJ1-2,CASTQIQGNYGYTF,TGTGCCAGCACCCAAATACAGGGCAACTATGGCTACACCTTC
NA,TRBV5-6,13,TRBD2,TRBJ2-7,CASSLLAASRQYF,TGTGCCAGCAGCTTGCTAGCGGCAAGTAGGCAGTACTTC
NA,TRBV4-1,17,TRBD2,TRBJ2-1,CASSQAPGLADYNEQFF,TGCGCCAGCAGCCAGGCGCCGGGACTAGCGGACTACAATGAGCAGTTCTTC
NA,TRBV30,17,TRBD2,TRBJ2-1,CAWRLSPGLAEYNEQFF,TGTGCCTGGAGGCTGTCGCCGGGACTAGCGGAGTACAATGAGCAGTTCTTC
NA,TRBV27,15,TRBD1,TRBJ2-1,CASSFREGAGDEQFF,TGTGCCAGCAGTTTTCGCGAGGGGGCCGGGGATGAGCAGTTCTTC
NA,TRBV6-5,15,NA,TRBJ1-1,CASSYGGAGNTEAFF,TGTGCCAGCAGTTACGGCGGGGCTGGGAACACTGAAGCTTTCTTT
NA,TRBV23-1,14,TRBD1,TRBJ1-1,CASSQGTGATEAFF,TGCGCCAGCAGTCAAGGGACAGGGGCCACTGAAGCTTTCTTT
NA,TRBV11-2,14,TRBD2,TRBJ2-1,CASSLTSGRLEQFF,TGTGCCAGCAGCTTAACTAGCGGGAGGCTTGAGCAGTTCTTC
NA,TRBV18,14,NA,TRBJ2-3,CASSRGTNPDTQYF,TGTGCCAGCTCACGGGGGACAAATCCAGATACGCAGTATTTT
NA,TRBV27,18,NA,TRBJ2-5,CASSSTPRTRRSSETQYF,TGTGCCAGCAGTTCAACACCCCGGACTCGACGCTCGTCTGAGACCCAGTACTTC
NA,TRBV6-4,15,TRBD1,TRBJ1-2,CASSDSGTGSYGYTF,TGTGCCAGCAGTGACTCAGGGACAGGGTCCTATGGCTACACCTTC
NA,TRBV11-2,14,TRBD2,TRBJ2-7,CASEIAGSSYEQYF,TGTGCCAGCGAGATAGCGGGCTCTTCCTACGAGCAGTACTTC
NA,TRBV9,14,TRBD1,TRBJ2-7,CASSMTGTTHEQYF,TGTGCCAGCAGCATGACAGGGACAACCCACGAGCAGTACTTC
NA,TRBV5-6,12,NA,TRBJ2-1,CASSKADRWQFF,TGTGCCAGCTCTAAGGCGGATAGATGGCAGTTCTTC
NA,TRBV9,17,TRBD2,TRBJ2-3,CASSPRLAGVSTDTQYF,TGTGCCAGCAGCCCTCGACTAGCGGGAGTCAGCACAGATACGCAGTATTTT
NA,TRBV5-1,12,NA,TRBJ1-1,CASSPGNTEAFF,TGCGCCAGCAGCCCAGGAAACACTGAAGCTTTCTTT
NA,TRBV5-1,13,TRBD1,TRBJ1-4,CASSLTGGEKLFF,TGCGCCAGCAGCTTGACAGGGGGCGAAAAACTGTTTTTT